The 20 T cell receptor beta chains presented below share a single source sample, sequenced in a study of neurological immune-mediated disorders. TCRdb independently ran MiXCR on the 5' RACE reads; one entry per CDR3 protein. The sample lists about 38,000 distinct CDR3 sequences, roughly 10% occurring once. Stated time point: technical triplicate 1. What was sequenced was PBMCs. The receptors derive from a man aged 55 to 69 with HTLV-1-associated myelopathy (HAM/TSP).

The table lists this clonotype with many counts. The V call is TRBV5-1, the J call TRBJ2-5; 8 bases are a match to TRBD2. The J segment lost 0 bases and the V segment lost 4 bases, leaving 14 bases of the junction unmatched. This CDR3 has 18 residues. Germline CDR1 is SGHRS and CDR2 is YFSETQ. Here the CDR3 DNA reads TGCGCCAGCAGCCGTGAATCAGGCGGGAGGTTTTACCAAGAGACCCAGTACTTC. Encoded protein: CASSRESGGRFYQETQYF.

This clonotype was picked up many times. The chain uses TRBV2 and TRBJ1-4; D gene ambiguous. With 4 bases removed from V and 0 bases from J, the gap between germline ends came to 9 bases. The CDR3 totals 15 residues. Germline CDR1 and CDR2: SNHLY and FYNNEI. CDR3 residues: CASSVGEATNEKLFF. Written as DNA, the CDR3 is TGTGCCAGCAGTGTCGGGGAAGCAACTAATGAAAAACTGTTTTTT.

This clonotype was detected ten times or more. The V and J genes are TRBV5-1 and TRBJ2-5; D might be TRBD1 (5 bases). Trimming stripped 4 bases from V and 3 bases from J, with 13 bases between. The CDR3 runs to 14 residues. CDR1 SGHRS and CDR2 YFSETQ come from the germline V gene. CDR3 nucleotides: TGCGCCAGCAGCGTAAACGTAGGGGAAGAGACCCAGTACTTC. Amino acid sequence: CASSVNVGEETQYF.

There are many counts of this clonotype. The chain uses TRBV10-3 and TRBJ1-2; D may be TRBD1 (5 bases). CDR3 size: 13 residues. CDR1 ENHRY and CDR2 SYGVKD come from the germline V gene. V was shortened by 3 bases and J by 7 bases, with 12 bases between the two germline ends. DNA of the CDR3: TGTGCCATCAGTGAAAAACAAGGGGTTGGCTACACCTTC. Translated: CAISEKQGVGYTF.

In this sample, this clonotype turned up many times. This chain links TRBV27 with TRBJ1-5, with 9 bases aligning to TRBD1. The V gene end was trimmed by 6 bases and the J gene end by 1 base; junction bases not matched to a gene: 13. CDR1 is MNHEY, CDR2 SMNVEV, per germline (reference sequence). The CDR3 extends over 18 amino acids. The CDR3 here is CASSPGGTGIWSNQPQHF. The CDR3 nucleotides are TGTGCCAGCAGCCCGGGGGGGACAGGGATTTGGAGCAATCAGCCCCAGCATTTT.

This clonotype has ten or more counts. V and J are TRBV30 and TRBJ1-2, with TRBD1 as a possible D gene (5 bases). V was trimmed by 6 bases and J by 4 bases, leaving 18 bases between them. The CDR3 runs to 14 residues. The germline V gene encodes CDR1 GTSNPN and CDR2 SVGIG (reference sequence). CDR3 nucleotide sequence: TGTGCCTGCCGCATGGGGCAGACACTCTATGGCTACACCTTC. Protein sequence: CACRMGQTLYGYTF. The whole variable domain, filled in from reference TRBV30 and TRBJ1-2, reads SQTIHQWPATLVQPVGSPLSLECTVEGTSNPNLYWYRQAAGRGLQLLFYSVGIGQISSEVPQNLSASRPQDRQFILSSKKLLLSDSGFYLCACRMGQTLYGYTFGSGTRLTVV.

The sample holds many counts of this clonotype. CDR3 amino acids: CASSRLGPSENIQYF. For the CDR3, the DNA is TGTGCCAGCAGCCGACTGGGCCCCTCGGAGAACATTCAGTACTTC. The chain recombines TRBV5-6 with TRBJ2-4; D is uncertain. The CDR3 sequence is 15 residues long. CDR1 and CDR2 from the germline V gene are SGHDT and YYEEEE. The ends were cut back, 4 bases at V and 7 bases at J, with 18 bases in the middle.

As for this clonotype: This may be a read error, as it is one base from a much larger clone. The V and J genes are TRBV11-3 and TRBJ2-5; D is perhaps TRBD2 (5 bases). The CDR3 consists of 14 residues. With 2 bases removed from V and 1 base from J, the gap between germline ends came to 8 bases. In germline, CDR1 is SGHNT, CDR2 YENEEA. CDR3 sequence (DNA): TGTGCCAGCAGCTTATGGCGGGCCCAAGAGACCCAGTACTTC. Amino acid sequence: CASSLWRAQETQYF.

This chain joins TRBV9 and TRBJ1-6; D is uncertain. V was cut by 0 bases and J by 9 bases, with 13 bases left in between. The CDR3 consists of 15 residues. Germline loops: CDR1 SGDLS, CDR2 YYNGEE. The CDR3 region has the DNA TGTGCCAGCAGCGTAGAGGAAAATCGGATTTCACCCCTCCACTTT. This translates into CASSVEENRISPLHF.

The table lists this clonotype with many counts. The V gene is TRBV2, the J gene TRBJ2-1, with 12 bases identical to TRBD2. Germline loops: CDR1 SNHLY, CDR2 FYNNEI. Trimming took 9 bases from V and 3 from J; bases not matched to a gene: 3. The CDR3 length is 14 residues. CDR3 sequence: CASLLAGGYNEQFF. The CDR3 DNA is TGTGCCAGTTTACTAGCGGGAGGCTACAATGAGCAGTTCTTC.

This clonotype came up many times. The chain links TRBV5-1 to TRBJ2-4, with TRBD2 as a possible D gene (6 bases). Germline CDR1 reads SGHRS; CDR2 reads YFSETQ. The CDR3 loop spans 18 amino acids. Deletions cut 4 bases from V and 2 bases from J, with 22 bases between. CDR3 protein: CASSPGWGSGGSKNIQYF. The CDR3 bases are TGCGCCAGCAGCCCAGGGTGGGGCTCCGGAGGGTCCAAAAACATTCAGTACTTC.

This clonotype has ten or more counts. The chain links TRBV9 to TRBJ2-3; 7 nucleotides agree with TRBD2. Per the germline V gene, CDR1 is SGDLS and CDR2 is YYNGEE. This CDR3 is built from 15 residues. After removal of 0 bases from V and 2 bases from J, the junction contained 3 bases not matched to a gene. The CDR3 DNA reads as TGTGCCAGCAGCGTAGGCGGGGGAAACACAGATACGCAGTATTTT. This sequence encodes CASSVGGGNTDTQYF.

This clonotype was seen many times. J is TRBJ2-1 and V is TRBV20-1; 11 positions match TRBD2. The CDR3 sequence is 14 residues long. In germline, CDR1 is DFQATT, CDR2 SNEGSKA (reference sequence). V shed 5 bases, J shed 10 bases, and the junction held 10 bases outside the gene matches. CDR3 sequence reads: CSAGISGGAGEQFF. Here the CDR3 DNA reads TGCAGTGCTGGTATTAGCGGGGGGGCAGGGGAGCAGTTCTTC.

This clonotype was counted at least ten times. This sequence joins TRBV15 and TRBJ2-4, with 7 bases fitting TRBD1. The junction had 15 bases not matched to a gene; V was cut back by 8 bases and J by 8 bases. The CDR3 length is 15 residues. Per the germline V gene, CDR1 is LNHNV and CDR2 is YYDKDF (reference sequence). The DNA of the CDR3 is TGTGCCACCGCTATGAAAACAGGGGCCCAGGACATTCAGTACTTC. Translation gives CATAMKTGAQDIQYF.

This clonotype was seen many times. The chain combines TRBV28 with TRBJ2-7, with unresolved D. The germline CDR1 and CDR2 sequences are MDHEN and SYDVKM. Trimming left V 3 bases short and J 3 bases short, with 9 bases between. The CDR3 extends over 13 amino acids. The CDR3 loop is CASSFRQRYEQYF. The CDR3 nucleotides read TGTGCCAGCAGTTTTAGGCAGCGCTACGAGCAGTACTTC.

This clonotype was counted ten times or more. This chain uses TRBV2 with TRBJ2-7; no clear D gene. This CDR3 is 15 amino acids long. Germline V gives CDR1 SNHLY, CDR2 FYNNEI. Trimming took off 2 bases at V and 0 bases at J, with 11 bases between the two ends. In DNA, the CDR3 is TGTGCCAGCAGTGAAAGGTACGGGTACTCCTACGAGCAGTACTTC. This sequence encodes CASSERYGYSYEQYF.

This clonotype was counted ten times or more. This chain links TRBV20-1 with TRBJ2-3; no definite D call. The germline CDR1 and CDR2 sequences are DFQATT and SNEGSKA (reference sequence). The CDR3 has 14 amino acids. DNA for the CDR3: TGCAGCATCGCCGGCAGAACTATCGGAGATACGCAGTATTTT. Protein product: CSIAGRTIGDTQYF.

In regard to this clonotype: A much larger clone lies one base from this, so it may be a read error. J is TRBJ1-3 and V is TRBV12-3 or TRBV12-4; D not certain. The CDR3 is 15 amino acids. The CDR3 loop is CAISLRGNSGNTIYF. The CDR3 bases are TGTGCCATCAGTTTACGGGGAAACTCTGGAAACACCATATATTTT.

At least ten counts were recorded for this clonotype. V is TRBV14 and J is TRBJ2-1, with a tentative D call TRBD1 (5 bases). Germline loops: CDR1 SGHDN, CDR2 FVKESK. V was clipped by 4 bases and J by 7 bases, with 11 bases between them. CDR3 length: 13 amino acids. CDR3 amino acids: CASSRSRGNEQFF. In nucleotides, the CDR3 is TGTGCCAGCAGCCGATCAAGGGGTAATGAGCAGTTCTTC. Together with reference TRBV14 and TRBJ2-1, the CDR3 gives the full variable domain: EAGVTQFPSHSVIEKGQTVTLRCDPISGHDNLYWYRRVMGKEIKFLLHFVKESKQDESGMPNNRFLAERTGGTYSTLKVQPAELEDSGVYFCASSRSRGNEQFFGPGTRLTVL.

In this sample, this clonotype turned up many times. The chain uses TRBV9 and TRBJ2-5; a possible D gene is TRBD2 (5 bases). Germline-derived CDR1 and CDR2 are SGDLS and YYNGEE. CDR3 length equals 16 residues. V gave up 0 bases and J gave up 5 bases, with 17 bases separating them. The CDR3 reads CASSVGVTGNMETQYF. The CDR3 DNA sequence: TGTGCCAGCAGCGTAGGGGTGACGGGAAATATGGAGACCCAGTACTTC. The full variable domain, its missing parts supplied by reference TRBV9 and TRBJ2-5, is DSGVTQTPKHLITATGQRVTLRCSPRSGDLSVYWYQQSLDQGLQFLIQYYNGEERAKGNILERFSAQQFPDLHSELNLSSLELGDSALYFCASSVGVTGNMETQYFGPGTRLLVL.